The sequence of this T cell receptor beta chain was determined in a study of blood T cells in healthy people across ages. V lost 3 bases and J lost 6, with 3 bases in between. Per the germline V gene, CDR1 is MNHNS and CDR2 is SASEGT. The CDR3 length is 11 residues. The second PCR ran roughly 6 to 11 cycles with a sample-barcoded 5' primer and J-beta primers. TCRdb ran MiXCR on the 5' RACE reads and lists one entry per CDR3 protein. The sample holds some 1,500,000 distinct CDR3 sequences; about 42% are singletons and the top ten take less than 5%. The TCR comes from a woman between 18 and 29 years old in good health. Sequencing used blood. This chain uses TRBV6-1 with TRBJ1-5; no definite D call. The CDR3: CASSDFQPQHF. The CDR3 DNA is TGTGCCAGCAGTGATTTTCAGCCCCAGCATTTT.